Included here is one T cell receptor (beta chain) sequence, with context. In the absence of a count, this clonotype is rated medium-sized (0.01 to 0.1%) from its frequency. Its antigen is still unknown. Sequences SQVTM (CDR1) and ANQGSEA (CDR2) are obtained from the germline V gene. Its CDR3 holds 13 amino acids, cysteine through phenylalanine. Only the protein is on record. This record belongs to a study of GPR56 and killer-like receptors on CD4 memory cells (dated by TCRdb to between 2018 and 2021). Context from the whole study: The study proposed that progressive acquisition of KLRB1, KLRG1, GPR56 and then KLRF1 marks human CD4+ memory T-cell differentiation and cytokine production potential. The healthy blood donors were described in the study as age-matched to the liver disease patients, whose median age was about 68 years.

Sequencer: Illumina HiSeq 2500. To build sequencing libraries, a previously published PCR protocol was used to amplify the recombined TCRbeta locus. On the study's bioinformatics: Any read whose average quality score fell below 30 was discarded, and IMSEQ was used to process the reads that remained. Each clonotype was defined by the combination of Vbeta gene, Jbeta gene and CDR3 amino acid sequence. To quantify how much the repertoires of different populations overlapped, the Morisita-Horn index was computed on the top 100 expanded clones. Renyi diversity profiles calculated on the top 100 expanded clones were used to evaluate clonal diversity. Each entry corresponds to one CDR3 protein sequence from reads that TCRdb reprocessed, and DNA is not given. In this record, the V and J calls reflect TCRdb's handling and not the investigators' own analysis. The table for this sample lists about 2,200 distinct CDR3 sequences. The top ten clones comprise approximately 5.2% of the sample.

Before TCRbeta sequencing, fluorescence-activated cell sorting was used to enrich five KLR/GPR56-defined CD4+ populations. To test a linear memory differentiation pathway, the researchers sequenced TCRbeta repertoires from five CD4+ T-cell subsets that were defined by expression of KLRB1, KLRG1, GPR56 and KLRF1. TCR-sequenced cells came from peripheral blood of healthy control individuals, reported as five donors in the TCRbeta analysis figure. Heparinized peripheral blood was collected, and every sample was processed within one hour of being retrieved. Blood was diluted 1:2 in PBS, and peripheral blood mononuclear cells were then isolated from the diluted blood at room temperature by Biocoll density gradient centrifugation. CD4+ T cells were enriched from freshly isolated PBMCs by magnetic sorting with anti-CD4 MicroBeads before flow sorting. A BD FACSAria II was used to sort CD4+ T cells enriched from PBMCs of healthy donors according to marker expression. For surface staining, the researchers used Miltenyi Biotec antibodies: anti-KLRB1 clone 191B8, anti-KLRF1 clone 4A4.D10 and anti-KLRG1 clone REA261.

The research as a whole found: Clonal frequency was low in the marker-negative population and rose progressively along the proposed pathway, while TCRbeta diversity fell correspondingly. Overlap of TCR repertoires was observed especially between the late populations 4 and 5, and partly population 3. Clones dominating late populations 4 and 5 were also found in early populations 1 and 2, which the authors took as evidence for linear differentiation. Rather than full repertoires, the diversity and similarity analyses used only the 100 most expanded clones in each population.

The clonotype was recovered from a human donor in good health. The rearrangement combines TRBV29-1 with TRBJ2-2; TCRdb's D gene call, TRBD1, goes unchecked for lack of DNA. The sequencing input was memory CD4+ T cells from blood. The CDR3 reads CSGGQSNTGELFF.